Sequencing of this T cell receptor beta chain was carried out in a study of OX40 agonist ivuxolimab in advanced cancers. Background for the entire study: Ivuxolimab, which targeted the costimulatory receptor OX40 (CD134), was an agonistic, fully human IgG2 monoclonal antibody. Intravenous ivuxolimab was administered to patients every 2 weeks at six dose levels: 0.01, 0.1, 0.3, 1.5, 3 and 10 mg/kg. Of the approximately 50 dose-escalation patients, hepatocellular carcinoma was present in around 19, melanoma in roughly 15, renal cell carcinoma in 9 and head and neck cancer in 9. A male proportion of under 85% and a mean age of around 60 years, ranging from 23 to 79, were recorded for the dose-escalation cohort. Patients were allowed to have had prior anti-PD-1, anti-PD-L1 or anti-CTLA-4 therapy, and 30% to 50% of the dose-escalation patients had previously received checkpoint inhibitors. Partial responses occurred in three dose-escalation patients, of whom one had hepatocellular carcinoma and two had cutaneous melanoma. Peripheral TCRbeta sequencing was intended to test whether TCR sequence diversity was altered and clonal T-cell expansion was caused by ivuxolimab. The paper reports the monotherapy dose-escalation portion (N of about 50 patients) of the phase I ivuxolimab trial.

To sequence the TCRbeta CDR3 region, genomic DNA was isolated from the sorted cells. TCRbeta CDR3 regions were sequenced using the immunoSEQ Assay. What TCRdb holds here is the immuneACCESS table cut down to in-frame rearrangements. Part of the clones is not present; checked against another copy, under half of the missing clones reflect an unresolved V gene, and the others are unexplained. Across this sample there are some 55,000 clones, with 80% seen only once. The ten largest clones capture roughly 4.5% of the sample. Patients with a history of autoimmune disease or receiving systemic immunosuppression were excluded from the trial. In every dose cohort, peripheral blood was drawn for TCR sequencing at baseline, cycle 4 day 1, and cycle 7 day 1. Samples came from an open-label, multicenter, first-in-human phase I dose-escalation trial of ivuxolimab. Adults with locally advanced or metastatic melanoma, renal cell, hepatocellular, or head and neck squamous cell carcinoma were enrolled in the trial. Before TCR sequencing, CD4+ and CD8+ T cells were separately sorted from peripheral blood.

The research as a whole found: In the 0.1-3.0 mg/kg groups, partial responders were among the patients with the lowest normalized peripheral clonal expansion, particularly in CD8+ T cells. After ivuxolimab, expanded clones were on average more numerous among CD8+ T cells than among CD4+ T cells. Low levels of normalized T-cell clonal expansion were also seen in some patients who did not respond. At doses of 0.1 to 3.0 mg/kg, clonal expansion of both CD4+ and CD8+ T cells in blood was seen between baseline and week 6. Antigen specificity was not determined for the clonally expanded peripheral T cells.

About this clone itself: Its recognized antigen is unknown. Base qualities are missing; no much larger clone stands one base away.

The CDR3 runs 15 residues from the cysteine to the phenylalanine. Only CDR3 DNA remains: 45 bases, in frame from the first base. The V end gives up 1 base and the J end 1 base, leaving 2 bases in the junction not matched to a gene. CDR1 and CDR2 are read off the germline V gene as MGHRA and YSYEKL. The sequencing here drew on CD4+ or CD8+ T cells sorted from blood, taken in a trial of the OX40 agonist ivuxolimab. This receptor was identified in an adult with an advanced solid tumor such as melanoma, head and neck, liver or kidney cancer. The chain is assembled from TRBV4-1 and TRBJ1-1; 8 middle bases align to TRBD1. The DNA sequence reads TGCGCCAGCAGCCAAGGTGACAGGGGGAACACTGAAGCTTTCTTT. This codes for CASSQGDRGNTEAFF.